Included here is one T cell receptor (beta chain) sequence, with context. This record comes from a study of tumor-infiltrating lymphocytes in oesophageal squamous cell carcinoma. TCRdb re-derived calls from the PCR reads in MiXCR, one entry per CDR3 protein. The repertoire holds about 19,000 distinct CDR3 sequences, with about two fifths as singletons. Germline V lookup: CDR1 KGHDR, CDR2 SFDVKD. The CDR3 runs to 14 residues. Sequencing input: normal esophageal tissue next to the tumor. The chain combines TRBV24-1 with TRBJ2-3; 10 bases are a match to TRBD2. Gene TRBJ2-1 matches the end of the DNA better, so the J call may be wrong. The TCR sequence derives from a male donor with esophageal squamous cell carcinoma. The CDR3 coding sequence is TGTGCCACCAGTACTAGCGGGAAATACAATGAGCAGTTCTTC. This sequence encodes CATSTSGKYNEQFF.